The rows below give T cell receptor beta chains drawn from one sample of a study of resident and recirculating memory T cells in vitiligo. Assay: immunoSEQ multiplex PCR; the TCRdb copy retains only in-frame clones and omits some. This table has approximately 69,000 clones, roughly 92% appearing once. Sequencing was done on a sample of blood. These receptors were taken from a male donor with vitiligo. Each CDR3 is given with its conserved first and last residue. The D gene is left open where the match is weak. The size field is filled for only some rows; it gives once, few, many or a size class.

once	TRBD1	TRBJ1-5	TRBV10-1	CASYTGQGPSNQPQHF	TGCGCCAGTTACACGGGACAGGGGCCTAGCAATCAGCCCCAGCATTTT
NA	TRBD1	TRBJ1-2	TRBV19	CASSDPGTGLNYGYTF	TGTGCCAGTAGTGACCCCGGGACAGGGCTAAACTATGGCTACACCTTC
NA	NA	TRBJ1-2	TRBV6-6	CASSSGGGYTF	TGTGCCAGCAGCTCGGGGGGCGGCTACACCTTC
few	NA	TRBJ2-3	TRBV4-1	CASSQVNMGLTDTQYF	TGCGCCAGCAGCCAGGTGAACATGGGACTTACAGATACGCAGTATTTT
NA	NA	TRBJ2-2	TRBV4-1	CASSREDLGTGELFF	TGCGCCAGCAGCCGGGAGGACCTAGGGACCGGGGAGCTGTTTTTT
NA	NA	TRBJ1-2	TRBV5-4	CASSLIGSNYGYTF	TGTGCCAGCAGCTTGATCGGGAGTAACTATGGCTACACCTTC
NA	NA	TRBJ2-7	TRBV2	CASSPYPPGYEQYF	TGTGCCAGCAGCCCGTACCCACCCGGGTACGAGCAGTACTTC
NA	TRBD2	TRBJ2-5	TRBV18	CASSPRDVAGGPETQYF	TGTGCCAGCTCACCACGGGACGTAGCGGGGGGTCCAGAGACCCAGTACTTC
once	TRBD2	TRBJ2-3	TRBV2	CAPGTSGKDTQYF	TGTGCCCCCGGGACTAGCGGGAAGGATACGCAGTATTTT
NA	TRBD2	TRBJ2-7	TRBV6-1	CASSESGGSYEQYF	TGTGCCAGCAGTGAATCGGGGGGAAGCTACGAGCAGTACTTC
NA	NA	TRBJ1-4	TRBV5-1	CASSFENEKLFF	TGCGCCAGCAGCTTCGAGAATGAAAAACTGTTTTTT
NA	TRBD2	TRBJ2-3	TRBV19	CASVRRVAGAEDTQYF	TGTGCCAGCGTACGCCGGGTAGCGGGGGCAGAAGATACGCAGTATTTT
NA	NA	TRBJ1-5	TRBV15	CATSRDLGGKKSSQPQHF	TGTGCCACCAGCAGAGATCTTGGAGGGAAGAAGAGCAGTCAGCCCCAGCATTTT
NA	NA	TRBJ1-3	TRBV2	CASSGFGSGNTIYF	TGTGCCAGCAGTGGGTTCGGCTCTGGAAACACCATATATTTT
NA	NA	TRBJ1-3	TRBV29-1	CSVEDWTARGNTIYF	TGCAGCGTTGAAGATTGGACAGCTAGGGGAAACACCATATATTTT
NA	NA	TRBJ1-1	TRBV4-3	CASSQDGWGAGHTEAFF	TGCGCCAGCAGCCAAGATGGGTGGGGTGCGGGGCACACTGAAGCTTTCTTT